The present TCR beta chain was sequenced within a study of cytomegalovirus exposure and HLA in healthy donors. PCR involved 60 Vbeta and 13 Jbeta primers. Assay: immunoSEQ multiplex PCR; the TCRdb copy retains only in-frame clones and omits some. The sample includes about 100,000 clones, more than 70% of them seen just once. The junction had 2 bases not matched to a gene; V was cut back by 6 bases and J by 4 bases. The CDR3 consists of 15 residues. Per the germline V gene, CDR1 is MRHNA and CDR2 is SNTAGT. General observations from the study: A later analysis showed that HLA-associated TCR beta chains had undergone more clonal expansion than equally common others. In a later analysis, a missense DCLRE1C variant was linked to TCR beta V- and J-gene trimming.

In its sample, this clone was seen a few times. Its antigen is not identified. J is TRBJ2-1 and V is TRBV6-4, with 14 nucleotides matching TRBD2. The origin of this receptor is a man between 18 and 29 years old in good health and CMV-seronegative. The source material was PBMCs. The DNA of the CDR3 is TGTGCCAGCAGACGGACTAGCGGGGGGTACAATGAGCAGTTCTTC. Residues: CASRRTSGGYNEQFF.